This T cell receptor beta chain was captured by sequencing in a study of blood T cell repertoires in COVID-19. Repertoires were generated with immunoSEQ multiplex PCR, while TCRdb's copy carries only in-frame clones and drops some. The sample yields about 400,000 clones, around 90% seen once. The length of the CDR3 is 13 residues. Trimming left V 3 bases short and J 3 bases short, with 12 bases between. Per germline, CDR1 GTSNPN and CDR2 SVGIG (reference sequence). The receptor was derived from a woman aged 18-29 years with acute COVID-19. V usage is TRBV30 and J usage is TRBJ2-7; maybe TRBD1 (6 bases). Source material: PBMCs or T cells enriched from blood (not recorded which). The DNA for the CDR3 is TGTGCCTGGAGACGGGACAATCTCTACGAGCAGTACTTC. This translates into CAWRRDNLYEQYF.